These 7 T cell receptor beta chains were all obtained from the same sample, sequenced in a study of Ad26.COV2.S vaccination and SARS-CoV-2 variants. Measured with immunoSEQ multiplex PCR; TCRdb has only the in-frame clones, and not every one. Of over 350,000 clones in the sample, roughly nine tenths were seen once. Sample treatment: some 20 received Ad26.COV2.S at low or high dose, single or two shots; several received placebo; per-sample allocation not given. Material that was analyzed had been drawn on day 63 after the first vaccine or placebo injection. The sequences come from peripheral blood, collected in a trial of Ad26.COV2.S vaccine versus placebo. The source of these receptors is a person aged 18-60 years who received the Ad26.COV2.S COVID-19 vaccine or a placebo.

V and J are TRBV18 and TRBJ2-5; 9 bases map to TRBD1. Germline values: CDR1 KGHSH, CDR2 LQKENI. The trim removed 3 bases at V and 5 bases at J, leaving 4 bases unmatched. The CDR3 length is 14 residues. The CDR3 spells CASSPYRGRETQYF. The CDR3 DNA sequence: TGTGCCAGCTCACCCTACAGGGGGCGTGAGACCCAGTACTTC.

This chain links TRBV18 with TRBJ2-7; 8 bases agree with TRBD1. CDR1 is KGHSH and CDR2 is LQKENI in the germline V gene. This CDR3 region has 15 residues. V trimming: 3 bases; J trimming: 2 bases; junction bases outside the gene matches: 6. CDR3 nucleotide sequence: TGTGCCAGCTCACCGGACAGGGAAAGGACCTACGAGCAGTACTTC. Translation: CASSPDRERTYEQYF. Filled out from reference TRBV18 and TRBJ2-7, the complete variable domain reads NAGVMQNPRHLVRRRGQEARLRCSPMKGHSHVYWYRQLPEEGLKFMVYLQKENIIDESGMPKERFSAEFPKEGPSILRIQQVVRGDSAAYFCASSPDRERTYEQYFGPGTRLTVT.

The chain links TRBV6-6 to TRBJ1-3; D perhaps matches TRBD1 (6 bases). The CDR3 spans 14 residues. The germline CDR1 and CDR2 sequences are MNHNY and SVGAGI (reference sequence). V shed 7 bases and J shed 2 bases, with 12 bases lying between them. CDR3 protein: CASIPTGPGNTIYF. CDR3 sequence (DNA): TGTGCCAGCATCCCGACAGGTCCTGGAAACACCATATATTTT.

The chain couples TRBV2 to TRBJ1-5; D not certain. This CDR3 has 13 amino acids. Germline CDR1 reads SNHLY; CDR2 reads FYNNEI. The ends were cut back, 5 bases at V and 3 bases at J, with 8 bases in the middle. CDR3 nucleotide sequence: TGTGCCAGCAGTTTTGGTTCCAATCAGCCCCAGCATTTT. Translated, it gives CASSFGSNQPQHF.

V and J are TRBV12-3 or TRBV12-4 and TRBJ1-2; D gene uncertain. The CDR3 is 13 amino acids. V lost 7 bases and J lost 6, with 15 bases in between. The CDR3 coding sequence is TGTGCCAGCACAAGCACCGGGTGGGATGGCTACACCTTC. Translation: CASTSTGWDGYTF.

This clone has more than one count but fewer than ten. The chain carries TRBV7-9 and TRBJ1-1, with a tentative D call TRBD1 (5 bases). Looked up from germline, CDR1 is SEHNR and CDR2 is FQNEAQ (reference sequence). V shed 5 bases and J shed 7 bases, with 20 bases lying between them. The CDR3 is 15 residues long. The CDR3 DNA reads as TGTGCCAGCAGCCCTAGCGCGGAGGGACGGGATGAAGCTTTCTTT. This codes for CASSPSAEGRDEAFF.

The chain recombines TRBV19 with TRBJ1-2; no firm D call. The V end was cut by 0 bases, the J end by 3 bases, with 5 bases between. Germline V gives CDR1 LNHDA, CDR2 SQIVND (reference sequence). The CDR3 extends over 13 amino acids. The CDR3 is CASSIDGHYGYTF. Here the CDR3 DNA reads TGTGCCAGTAGTATAGACGGGCACTATGGCTACACCTTC.